The TCR beta chain under discussion was sequenced for a study of OX40 agonist ivuxolimab in advanced cancers. TCRdb's table, derived via immunoSEQ multiplex PCR, lists solely in-frame clones and lacks some. The table includes about 66,000 clones, about 90% detected once. Germline V gene data show CDR1 as MNHNY and CDR2 as SVGAGI (reference sequence). V lost 2 bases and J lost 6, with 13 bases in between. The length of the CDR3 is 14 residues. The sequencing used CD4+ or CD8+ T cells sorted from blood, collected in a trial of the OX40 agonist ivuxolimab. This sequence was found in an adult with an advanced solid tumor such as melanoma, head and neck, liver or kidney cancer. The chain links TRBV6-6 to TRBJ1-2, with D possibly matching TRBD1 (5 bases). CDR3 amino acids: CASSYVGTPHGYTF. In DNA, the CDR3 is TGTGCCAGCAGTTACGTCGGGACGCCTCATGGCTACACCTTC.